Below are 31 T cell receptor beta chains sequenced from a single sample in a study of T cells in Graves' hyperthyroidism and ophthalmopathy. Amplified TCR beta CDR3 regions came from RNA transcripts. HTBI primers were the set used in a first-round RT-PCR of the TCR CDR3. TCRdb reanalysed the multiplex PCR reads using MiXCR and keeps one entry per CDR3 protein. Of roughly 500,000 distinct CDR3 sequences listed, about 43% are singletons. The sequenced sample consisted of peripheral blood or thyroid tissue (not recorded which). These receptors came from an adult woman with Graves' disease, either hyperthyroidism or ophthalmopathy (not recorded which).

This clonotype was observed many times. This chain connects TRBV20-1 to TRBJ2-5, with 9 bases identical to TRBD1. Unmatched junction bases numbered 2, after V lost 6 bases and J lost 3 bases. The CDR3 loop spans 12 amino acids. Germline V gene data show CDR1 as DFQATT and CDR2 as SNEGSKA (reference sequence). CDR3 in DNA: TGCAGTGCCCGGACAGGGGAAGAGACCCAGTACTTC. It is translated as CSARTGEETQYF.

This clonotype was seen a few times. A read error is possible here, since a much larger clone lies one base away. The V and J genes are TRBV5-1 and TRBJ2-5; weak D call: TRBD1 (5 bases). The CDR3 loop spans 14 amino acids. Per germline, CDR1 SGHRS and CDR2 YFSETQ. The ends were cut back, 7 bases at V and 1 base at J, with 14 bases in the middle. CDR3 region: CASGHTGFQETQYF. DNA of the CDR3: TGCGCCAGCGGCCACACAGGATTCCAAGAGACCCAGTACTTC.

This chain links TRBV14 with TRBJ2-2; D unclear. This CDR3 is built from 12 residues. V lost 0 bases to trimming and J lost 7 bases, with 3 bases between them. Germline assignment: CDR1 SGHDN and CDR2 FVKESK. As DNA, the CDR3 is TGTGCCAGCAGCCAAGATCTCGGGGAGCTGTTTTTT. Translated, it gives CASSQDLGELFF.

This clonotype showed up many times. The rearrangement uses TRBV10-2 and TRBJ2-5; no reliable D call. CDR3 length: 12 residues. Germline loops: CDR1 WSHSY, CDR2 SAAADI. Trimming removed 6 bases at V and 2 bases at J, with 7 bases between. The chain's CDR3 is CASRAEQETQYF. The DNA for the CDR3 is TGCGCCAGCAGGGCAGAGCAAGAGACCCAGTACTTC.

This clonotype appeared many times. This chain joins TRBV4-1 and TRBJ2-7, with 7 bases fitting TRBD2. Germline assignment: CDR1 MGHRA and CDR2 YSYEKL. The trim removed 3 bases at V and 3 bases at J, leaving 8 bases unmatched. The CDR3 covers 15 residues. CDR3 sequence: CASSQTTSSGYEQYF. DNA of the CDR3: TGCGCCAGCAGCCAGACGACTAGCTCGGGCTACGAGCAGTACTTC.

The sample holds a few counts of this clonotype. The chain employs TRBV27 and TRBJ2-7; D ambiguous. CDR1 is MNHEY and CDR2 is SMNVEV in the germline V gene (reference sequence). Between the trimmed V and J ends, which lost 6 bases and 6 bases, there was a span of 12 bases. This CDR3 is built from 12 residues. CDR3 DNA: TGTGCCAGCAGGACGGGCTGGGGCGAGCAGTACTTC. It is translated as CASRTGWGEQYF.

This clonotype was recorded many times. The chain uses TRBV20-1 and TRBJ1-2; D may be TRBD1 (6 bases). V was trimmed by 0 bases and J by 6 bases, leaving 14 bases between them. The CDR3 totals 14 residues. Looked up from germline, CDR1 is DFQATT and CDR2 is SNEGSKA (reference sequence). The CDR3 DNA sequence: TGCAGTGCTAGAGAAGGGACAAATCGGCATGGCTACACCTTC. The encoded protein is CSAREGTNRHGYTF.

This clonotype is a singleton in its sample. This chain joins TRBV10-3 and TRBJ1-1, with D possibly matching TRBD1 (6 bases). V dropped 6 bases and J dropped 0 bases, with 14 bases sitting between them. This CDR3 is built from 15 residues. Per the germline V gene, CDR1 is ENHRY and CDR2 is SYGVKD. The CDR3, as DNA: TGTGCCATCAGGATACAGGACAGAGTGAACACTGAAGCTTTCTTT. It yields the protein CAIRIQDRVNTEAFF.

This clonotype has ten or more counts. The chain has TRBV6-1 and TRBJ1-2; no firm D call. The V gene's germline CDR1 is MNHNS and CDR2 SASEGT. V gave up 7 bases and J gave up 5 bases, with 5 bases separating them. The CDR3 is 10 residues long. CDR3 sequence: CASMGYGYTF. CDR3 DNA sequence: TGTGCCAGCATGGGTTATGGCTACACCTTC.

The chain links TRBV20-1 to TRBJ1-2; D not certain. Trimming pared 1 base from V and 6 bases from J, leaving 6 bases between. From germline, CDR1 is DFQATT and CDR2 SNEGSKA (reference sequence). The CDR3 totals 11 residues. This CDR3 is CSARVIDGYTF. The CDR3 DNA is TGCAGTGCTAGAGTAATTGATGGCTACACCTTC.

V gene TRBV6-5 combines with J gene TRBJ2-5, with D unclear. The germline V gene has CDR1 MNHEY and CDR2 SVGAGI. The CDR3 consists of 13 residues. The V end lost 0 bases, the J end lost 4 bases, and 6 bases lay between the germline ends. The CDR3 here is CASSYSAGETQYF. CDR3 nucleotides: TGTGCCAGCAGTTACTCAGCAGGAGAGACCCAGTACTTC.

The CDR3 region is CSASWVGRNTGANVLTF. The CDR3 DNA reads as TGCAGTGCTAGTTGGGTAGGGCGGAACACTGGGGCCAACGTCCTGACTTTC. This chain links TRBV20-1 with TRBJ2-6; D unclear. V lost 3 bases to trimming and J lost 2 bases, with 17 bases between them. Looked up from germline, CDR1 is DFQATT and CDR2 is SNEGSKA (reference sequence). CDR3 size: 17 residues.

The chain uses TRBV20-1 and TRBJ2-5; the match to TRBD2 covers 8 bases. The CDR3 is 14 residues long. The junction had 10 bases not matched to a gene; V was cut back by 6 bases and J by 4 bases. The germline CDR1 and CDR2 sequences are DFQATT and SNEGSKA (reference sequence). CDR3 coding DNA: TGCAGTGCGCAACGGGGGGGAAGGGCAGAGACCCAGTACTTC. As protein: CSAQRGGRAETQYF.

About this clonotype: An end of the junction differs from the germline gene, which may be a read error. This rearrangement joins TRBV7-2 to TRBJ1-1, with TRBD1 as a possible D gene (5 bases). CDR3 length: 14 amino acids. Germline V gene sequence: CDR1 SGHTA, CDR2 FQGNSA. This CDR3 is CASSLRQMNTGAFF. Written as DNA, the CDR3 is TGTGCCAGCAGCCTTCGACAGATGAACACTGGAGCTTTCTTT.

This clonotype was observed at least ten times. The chain links TRBV7-8 to TRBJ2-7; 7 nucleotides match TRBD2. In germline, CDR1 is SGHVS, CDR2 FQNEAQ. Trimming took 5 bases from V and 4 from J; bases not matched to a gene: 5. The CDR3 extends over 13 amino acids. The CDR3 spells CASSQVGGYEQYF. CDR3 sequence (DNA): TGTGCCAGCAGCCAGGTGGGGGGGTACGAGCAGTACTTC.

The chain has TRBV6-5 and TRBJ1-2; D ambiguous. Trimming cost V 3 bases and J 6 bases, with 11 bases left between them. The germline V gene has CDR1 MNHEY and CDR2 SVGAGI. This CDR3 spans 13 amino acids. DNA for the CDR3: TGTGCCAGCAGTTATCGGGGAGGCGATGGCTACACCTTC. Amino acids: CASSYRGGDGYTF.

The V call is TRBV29-1, the J call TRBJ1-5; D remains ambiguous. CDR1 SQVTM and CDR2 ANQGSEA come from the germline V gene. V was pared by 0 bases and J by 4 bases, with 7 bases between. The CDR3 spans 13 residues. The CDR3: CSVEENQNQPQHF. CDR3 sequence (DNA): TGCAGCGTTGAAGAGAACCAAAATCAGCCCCAGCATTTT. Full variable domain (rest looked up from reference TRBV29-1 and TRBJ1-5): SAVISQKPSRDICQRGTSLTIQCQVDSQVTMMFWYRQQPGQSLTLIATANQGSEATYESGFVIDKFPISRPNLTFSTLTVSNMSPEDSSIYLCSVEENQNQPQHFGDGTRLSIL.

The chain uses TRBV7-2 and TRBJ2-3; maybe TRBD2 (6 bases). The V gene lost 5 bases and the J gene lost 4 bases, with 13 bases spanning the gap. The CDR3 spans 14 residues. Germline V gene sequence: CDR1 SGHTA, CDR2 FQGNSA. The CDR3 bases are TGTGCCAGCAGCCTCGAGCGGGCCGCAGATACGCAGTATTTT. Translation gives CASSLERAADTQYF. The full variable domain, rest sourced from reference TRBV7-2 and TRBJ2-3, is GAGVSQSPSNKVTEKGKDVELRCDPISGHTALYWYRQSLGQGLEFLIYFQGNSAPDKSGLPSDRFSAERTGGSVSTLTIQRTQQEDSAVYLCASSLERAADTQYFGPGTRLTVL.

This clonotype was seen just once. The rearrangement uses TRBV29-1 and TRBJ1-2, with 11 bases identical to TRBD1. V shed 4 bases and J 4 bases; nucleotides not matched to a gene: 2. This CDR3 contains 13 residues. Germline CDR1 and CDR2: SQVTM and ANQGSEA. This chain's CDR3 is CSVGTGGAYGYTF. The CDR3 coding sequence is TGCAGCGTTGGGACAGGGGGCGCCTATGGCTACACCTTC.

The chain combines TRBV7-2 with TRBJ1-5; D ambiguous. Per germline, CDR1 SGHTA and CDR2 FQGNSA. The CDR3 is 15 amino acids. The V and J ends lost 5 bases and 0 bases respectively, with 11 bases between them. The CDR3 DNA is TGTGCCAGCAGCCAGTACCAGACTAGCAATCAGCCCCAGCATTTT. Protein sequence: CASSQYQTSNQPQHF.

The chain is built from TRBV24-1 and TRBJ1-3; 8 positions match TRBD1. CDR1 is KGHDR, CDR2 SFDVKD, per germline. V was pared by 4 bases and J by 6 bases, with 7 bases of the junction left unmatched. The CDR3 is 15 residues long. CDR3 protein: CATSDSGTGVNTIYF. The CDR3 region has the DNA TGTGCCACCAGTGACTCCGGGACAGGAGTAAACACCATATATTTT.

Comment on this clonotype: One junction end disagrees with the germline gene, perhaps due to a read error. The chain joins TRBV5-1 to TRBJ2-2; 7 nucleotides align to TRBD1. Germline-derived CDR1 and CDR2 are SGHRS and YFSETQ. CDR3 length: 15 residues. Here the CDR3 reads CASSMTGMNTGELFF. CDR3 DNA: TGCGCCAGCAGCATGACAGGGATGAACACTGGGGAGCTGTTTTTT.

The chain joins TRBV6-5 to TRBJ2-5, with a possible D match to TRBD1 (5 bases). The germline gives CDR1 MNHEY, CDR2 SVGAGI. This CDR3 comprises 16 residues. The V end lost 6 bases, the J end lost 2 bases, and 19 bases lay between the germline ends. The CDR3 DNA is TGTGCCAGCAGCGCCGCCGTGAGACAGATTCAAGAGACCCAGTACTTC. Translating gives CASSAAVRQIQETQYF.

A single count supports this clonotype. The rearrangement links TRBV12-3 or TRBV12-4 to TRBJ1-3; unclear D gene. CDR3 length: 8 residues. Trimming took 5 bases from V and 11 from J, leaving 1 base between them. The CDR3 sequence: CASSPIYF. The CDR3 DNA sequence: TGTGCCAGCAGTCCCATATATTTT.

The sample holds many counts of this clonotype. This chain connects TRBV2 to TRBJ1-1; no definite D call. The V gene lost 0 bases and the J gene lost 11 bases, with 16 bases spanning the gap. The CDR3 runs to 14 residues. CDR1 is SNHLY, CDR2 FYNNEI, per germline. The CDR3 protein is CASSEASFSDRAFF. As DNA, the CDR3 is TGTGCCAGCAGTGAAGCCTCCTTCTCAGATAGGGCTTTCTTT. The full variable domain, in which reference TRBV2 and TRBJ1-1 provide the parts outside the CDR3, is EPEVTQTPSHQVTQMGQEVILRCVPISNHLYFYWYRQILGQKVEFLVSFYNNEISEKSEIFDDQFSVERPDGSNFTLKIRSTKLEDSAMYFCASSEASFSDRAFFGQGTRLTVV.

This clonotype was observed a handful of times. CDR3 in DNA: TGCAGTGCTAGAGCGCCCGTAGGCCGAAAGTACCAAGAGACCCAGTACTTC. It specifies CSARAPVGRKYQETQYF. The chain joins TRBV20-1 to TRBJ2-5; no definite D call. The V end lost 1 base, the J end lost 0 bases, and 18 bases lay between the germline ends. The V gene's germline CDR1 is DFQATT and CDR2 SNEGSKA (reference sequence). The CDR3 covers 17 residues.

V and J are TRBV10-1 and TRBJ2-7; 10 positions match TRBD2. CDR1 is WNHNN, CDR2 SYGVQD, per germline (reference sequence). The CDR3 is 15 amino acids. V was pared by 3 bases and J by 9 bases, with 11 bases of the junction left unmatched. CDR3 nucleotides: TGCGCCAGCAGTGAACTAGCGGGGTACATCCCTCGGCAGTACTTC. Translation: CASSELAGYIPRQYF.

The rearrangement uses TRBV7-2 and TRBJ2-5, with D perhaps matching TRBD1 or TRBD2 (6 bases each). Germline loops: CDR1 SGHTA, CDR2 FQGNSA. Trimming cost V 3 bases and J 7 bases, with 12 bases left between them. This CDR3 has 13 amino acids. In DNA, the CDR3 is TGTGCCAGCAGCTTCCCGGGGGCTGGGACCCAGTACTTC. This translates into CASSFPGAGTQYF.

As for this clonotype: The germline gene is not matched at one end of the junction; a read error may be the cause. The V and J genes are TRBV7-2 and TRBJ1-1; possible D gene TRBD1, 5 bases. Germline V gives CDR1 SGHTA, CDR2 FQGNSA. This CDR3 has 15 residues. The CDR3, as DNA: TGTGCCAGCTCGAATGGCGGGGGTCTGTCTATTGAAGCTTCCTTT. Translation gives CASSNGGGLSIEASF.

V gene TRBV20-1 combines with J gene TRBJ1-1; possibly TRBD1 for D (5 bases). Germline CDR1 and CDR2: DFQATT and SNEGSKA (reference sequence). This CDR3 comprises 11 residues. CDR3 sequence (DNA): TGCAGCTCTTTGGGACTCTCTGAAGCTTTCTTT. Protein product: CSSLGLSEAFF.

The J gene is TRBJ1-6, the V gene TRBV10-3, with D hard to call. CDR3 length: 15 amino acids. Germline V CDR1 and CDR2: ENHRY, SYGVKD. V was trimmed by 7 bases and J by 10 bases, leaving 20 bases between them. The DNA for the CDR3 is TGTGCCATCACGATCGGGCAGGTTCAAACGTCACCCCTCCACTTT. It yields the protein CAITIGQVQTSPLHF.